This T cell receptor beta chain was sequenced in a study of human T cells and chemical hapten exposure. The study's findings and limits: Patch test score was positively correlated with the counts of PT1 expanded TCRs.

Time point denoted: pre-sensitization, week 0. The treatment denotes: therapeutic diphenylcyclopropenone sensitization with weekly scalp DPC. Blood draws came before every patch-test application. The study drew its donors from alopecia patients who were 18 to 70 years old and suitable for DPC. The CDR3 has 16 amino acids. V gave up 4 bases and J gave up 2 bases, with 14 bases separating them. The germline V gene has CDR1 MNHEY and CDR2 SVGEGT. MiXCR, run by TCRdb on the RACE reads, gives a single entry per CDR3 protein. The data show 250,000 to 300,000 distinct CDR3 sequences, over 7.5% seen once. In this sample, this clonotype turned up a few times. Antigen unknown.

The sample consisted of whole blood, taken in connection with sensitization to the hapten diphenylcyclopropenone (DPC). The receptor was derived from a man aged 18-30 years with alopecia areata. Some clones in this sample may be carry-over from other donors' samples. The chain links TRBV6-2 or TRBV6-3 to TRBJ2-2; D may match TRBD1 or TRBD2 (5 bases each). CDR3 in amino acids: CASSFPSGRNTGELFF. In DNA, the CDR3 is TGTGCCAGCAGTTTCCCCTCGGGACGTAACACCGGGGAGCTGTTTTTT.